This is a list of T cell receptor beta chains from one sample in a study of T cell repertoires in cytomegalovirus infection. Each CDR3 protein gets one entry after TCRdb re-called the reads with MiXCR. This sample carries around 630,000 distinct CDR3 sequences, 24% of them seen once, and the ten largest clones take under 8.5%. Sequencing was performed on CD8+ T cells from PBMCs. The receptor set was obtained from a human donor in good health (CMV status not recorded). Some clones in this sample may be carry-over from other donors' samples. The CDR3 runs from the conserved cysteine through the conserved F or W.

v_gene: TRBV15; j_gene: TRBJ1-5; CDR3aa: CATSRDRLGVNQPQHF
v_gene: TRBV20-1; j_gene: TRBJ1-5; CDR3aa: CSARDWEGRVRNQPQHF
v_gene: TRBV7-2; j_gene: TRBJ2-3; CDR3aa: CASSSDGARADTQYF
v_gene: TRBV12-3/TRBV12-4; j_gene: TRBJ1-1; CDR3aa: CASQGQTQNTEAFF
v_gene: TRBV27; j_gene: TRBJ2-7; CDR3aa: CASTTGGRGHEQYF
v_gene: TRBV5-4; j_gene: TRBJ2-3; CDR3aa: CASSPTFYVGSTDTQYF
v_gene: TRBV28; j_gene: TRBJ2-3; CDR3aa: CATWSRDPPRGTQYF
v_gene: TRBV27; j_gene: TRBJ1-2; CDR3aa: CASSPTSGGPHYGYTF
v_gene: TRBV20-1; j_gene: TRBJ2-6; CDR3aa: CSATSAGTVTISGANVLTF
v_gene: TRBV6-6; j_gene: TRBJ1-6; CDR3aa: CATRNGYNSPLHF
v_gene: TRBV5-1; j_gene: TRBJ2-1; CDR3aa: CASSPGVGVGYNEQFF
v_gene: TRBV20-1; j_gene: TRBJ1-1; CDR3aa: CSASPLIGQARNTEAFF
v_gene: TRBV6-6; j_gene: TRBJ2-3; CDR3aa: CASSYSGGGPTDTQYF
v_gene: TRBV7-9; j_gene: TRBJ1-5; CDR3aa: CASSTGQSSNQPQHF
v_gene: TRBV7-8; j_gene: TRBJ2-1; CDR3aa: CASSSFWGRVNEQFF
v_gene: TRBV7-8; j_gene: TRBJ2-5; CDR3aa: CASSHGTGVQETQYF
v_gene: TRBV12-3/TRBV12-4; j_gene: TRBJ2-5; CDR3aa: CASSLNRDDQYF
v_gene: TRBV4-3; j_gene: TRBJ2-1; CDR3aa: CASSRIAGGNAYNEQFF
v_gene: TRBV7-9; j_gene: TRBJ1-1; CDR3aa: CASSFLVGPEAFF
v_gene: TRBV6-1; j_gene: TRBJ1-1; CDR3aa: CASSPNTGGTEAFF
v_gene: TRBV15; j_gene: TRBJ1-5; CDR3aa: CATSRAGNQPQHF
v_gene: TRBV15; j_gene: TRBJ1-2; CDR3aa: CATSRDLGRAHGYTF
v_gene: TRBV6-1; j_gene: TRBJ2-1; CDR3aa: CASSSGPLGLGNEQFF
v_gene: TRBV7-9; j_gene: TRBJ1-2; CDR3aa: CASSPSLGTGGDYTF
v_gene: TRBV7-3; j_gene: TRBJ2-3; CDR3aa: CASRKGTVYTDTQYF
v_gene: TRBV12-5; j_gene: TRBJ2-1; CDR3aa: CASGLPGHYNEQFF
v_gene: TRBV6-6; j_gene: TRBJ2-1; CDR3aa: CASGGAASYNEQFF
v_gene: TRBV6-2/TRBV6-3; j_gene: TRBJ1-2; CDR3aa: CASSYLSDGYTF
v_gene: TRBV12-3/TRBV12-4; j_gene: TRBJ1-4; CDR3aa: CASSPSAKLTNEKLFF
v_gene: TRBV6-6; j_gene: TRBJ1-5; CDR3aa: CASSPDRRSNNQPQHF
v_gene: TRBV12-3/TRBV12-4; j_gene: TRBJ2-6; CDR3aa: CATGQLSGANVLTF
v_gene: TRBV27; j_gene: TRBJ2-7; CDR3aa: CASSPGGSSSYEQYF
v_gene: TRBV6-5; j_gene: TRBJ2-3; CDR3aa: CASSPLGQGTDTQYF
v_gene: TRBV28; j_gene: TRBJ2-2; CDR3aa: CASRQFNTGELFF
v_gene: TRBV20-1; j_gene: TRBJ2-2; CDR3aa: CSASFSGGPNTGELFF